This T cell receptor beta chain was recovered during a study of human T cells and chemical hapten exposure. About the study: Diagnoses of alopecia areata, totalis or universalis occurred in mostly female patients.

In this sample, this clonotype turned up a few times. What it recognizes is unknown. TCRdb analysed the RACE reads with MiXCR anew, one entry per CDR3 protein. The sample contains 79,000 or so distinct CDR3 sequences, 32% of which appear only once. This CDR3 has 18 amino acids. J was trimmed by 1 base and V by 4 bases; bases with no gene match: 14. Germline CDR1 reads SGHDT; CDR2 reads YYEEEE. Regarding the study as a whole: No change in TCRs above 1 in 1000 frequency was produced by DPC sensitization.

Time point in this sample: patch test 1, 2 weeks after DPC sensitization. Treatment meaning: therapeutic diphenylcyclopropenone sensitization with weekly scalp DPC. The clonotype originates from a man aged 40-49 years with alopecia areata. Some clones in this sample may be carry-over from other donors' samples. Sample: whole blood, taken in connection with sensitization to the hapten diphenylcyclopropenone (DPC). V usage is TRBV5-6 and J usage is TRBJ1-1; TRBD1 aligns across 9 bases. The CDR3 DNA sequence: TGTGCCAGCAGCAGGGACAGGGATCGGGGGCGCAGGAACACTGAAGCTTTCTTT. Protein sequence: CASSRDRDRGRRNTEAFF.